The clone carrying this TCR beta chain was seen just once. The antigen is undetermined. The sample comes from a study of T cell repertoires in cytomegalovirus infection. Study-wide context: HLA-C-restricted CMV epitopes, recently identified, and well-studied HLA-B-restricted ones were used by the study. Public TCR beta signatures marked donors with CMV infection and the matching HLA.

V gave up 3 bases and J gave up 5 bases, with 17 bases separating them. CDR3 length: 16 residues. Germline lookup yields CDR1 MDHEN and CDR2 SYDVKM. TCRdb processed the reads anew with MiXCR; each CDR3 protein has one entry. The sample carries roughly 860,000 distinct CDR3 sequences, 32% recorded once. The chain employs TRBV28 and TRBJ1-5; D gene ambiguous. The TCR originated in a human donor in good health (CMV status not recorded). Some clones in this sample may be carry-over from other donors' samples. Sequencing used cultured CD8+ T cells from PBMCs, obtained from culture after CMV antigen stimulation. The CDR3: CASSFPSGQEDQPQHF. The CDR3 DNA sequence: TGTGCCAGCAGTTTCCCATCTGGGCAGGAAGATCAGCCCCAGCATTTT. Full variable domain (missing parts from reference TRBV28 and TRBJ1-5): DVKVTQSSRYLVKRTGEKVFLECVQDMDHENMFWYRQDPGLGLRLIYFSYDVKMKEKGDIPEGYSVSREKKERFSLILESASTNQTSMYLCASSFPSGQEDQPQHFGDGTRLSIL.